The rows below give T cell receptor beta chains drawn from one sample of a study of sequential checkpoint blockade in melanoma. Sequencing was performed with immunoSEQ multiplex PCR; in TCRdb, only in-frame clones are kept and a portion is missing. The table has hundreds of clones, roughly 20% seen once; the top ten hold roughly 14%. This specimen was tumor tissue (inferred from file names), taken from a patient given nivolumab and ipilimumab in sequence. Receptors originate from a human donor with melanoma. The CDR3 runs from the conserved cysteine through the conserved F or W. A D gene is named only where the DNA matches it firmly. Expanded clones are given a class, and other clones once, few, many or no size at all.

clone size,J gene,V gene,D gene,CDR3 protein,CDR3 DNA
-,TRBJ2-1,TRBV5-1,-,CASSLSPGENNEQFF,TGCGCCAGCAGCTTGTCGCCAGGGGAGAACAATGAGCAGTTCTTC
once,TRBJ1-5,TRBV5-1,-,CASSLGLGSNQPQHF,TGCGCCAGCAGCTTGGGGTTGGGAAGCAATCAGCCCCAGCATTTT
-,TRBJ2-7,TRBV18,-,CASSHLPAVPGSSYEQYF,TGTGCCAGCTCACACCTGCCCGCGGTGCCAGGCAGCTCCTACGAGCAGTACTTC
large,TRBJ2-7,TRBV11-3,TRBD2,CASSLRLAGATSYEQYF,TGTGCCAGCAGCCTGAGACTAGCGGGGGCTACCTCCTACGAGCAGTACTTC
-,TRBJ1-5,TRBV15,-,CATSKYRDTKHQPQHF,TGTGCCACCAGCAAGTACCGGGACACCAAACATCAGCCCCAGCATTTT
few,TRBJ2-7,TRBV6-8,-,CASSYSFTKPYEQYF,TGTGCCAGCAGTTACTCCTTTACCAAGCCCTACGAGCAGTACTTC
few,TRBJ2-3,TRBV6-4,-,CASSDRESTDTQYF,TGTGCCAGCAGTGACCGAGAGAGCACAGATACGCAGTATTTT
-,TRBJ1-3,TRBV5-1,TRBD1,CASSWGPGQGTVSGNTIYF,TGCGCCAGCAGCTGGGGGCCGGGACAGGGAACGGTCTCTGGAAACACCATATATTTT
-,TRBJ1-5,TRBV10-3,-,CATGALRGPQHF,TGTGCCACAGGGGCCCTCAGGGGACCCCAGCATTTT
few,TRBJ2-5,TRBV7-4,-,CASSPKGVETQYF,TGTGCCAGCAGCCCGAAAGGGGTGGAGACCCAGTACTTC
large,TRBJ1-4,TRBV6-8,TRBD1,CASAPFTGTGGEKLFF,TGTGCCAGCGCTCCATTCACCGGGACAGGGGGTGAAAAACTGTTTTTT
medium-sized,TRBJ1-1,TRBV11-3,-,CASSLGFGSTEAFF,TGTGCCAGCAGCTTAGGCTTCGGTAGCACTGAAGCTTTCTTT
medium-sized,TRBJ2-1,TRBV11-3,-,CASSFWDLPLEQFF,TGTGCCAGCAGCTTTTGGGACCTCCCCTTGGAGCAGTTCTTC
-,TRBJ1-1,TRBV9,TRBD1,CASRRDSQGEAFF,TGTGCCAGCAGGAGGGACAGCCAGGGTGAAGCTTTCTTT